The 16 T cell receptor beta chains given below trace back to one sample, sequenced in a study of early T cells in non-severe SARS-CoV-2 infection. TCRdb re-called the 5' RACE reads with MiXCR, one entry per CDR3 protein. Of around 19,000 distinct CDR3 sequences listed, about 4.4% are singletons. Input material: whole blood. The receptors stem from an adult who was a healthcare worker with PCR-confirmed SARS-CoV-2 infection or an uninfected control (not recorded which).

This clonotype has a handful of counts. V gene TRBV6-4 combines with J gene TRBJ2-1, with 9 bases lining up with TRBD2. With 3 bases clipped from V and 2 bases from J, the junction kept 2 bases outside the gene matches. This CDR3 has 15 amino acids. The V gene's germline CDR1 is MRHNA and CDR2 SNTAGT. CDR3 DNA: TGTGCCAGCAGTGAGCGGGAGGGCCCCTACAATGAGCAGTTCTTC. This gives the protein CASSEREGPYNEQFF.

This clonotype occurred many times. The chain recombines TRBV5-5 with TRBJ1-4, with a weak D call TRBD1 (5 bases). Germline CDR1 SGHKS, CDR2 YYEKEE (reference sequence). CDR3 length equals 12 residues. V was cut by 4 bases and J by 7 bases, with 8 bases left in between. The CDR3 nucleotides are TGTGCCAGCAGCCGTCAGGGTGAAAAACTGTTTTTT. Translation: CASSRQGEKLFF. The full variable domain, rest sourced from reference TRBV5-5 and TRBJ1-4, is DAGVTQSPTHLIKTRGQQVTLRCSPISGHKSVSWYQQVLGQGPQFIFQYYEKEERGRGNFPDRFSARQFPNYSSELNVNALLLGDSALYLCASSRQGEKLFFGSGTQLSVL.

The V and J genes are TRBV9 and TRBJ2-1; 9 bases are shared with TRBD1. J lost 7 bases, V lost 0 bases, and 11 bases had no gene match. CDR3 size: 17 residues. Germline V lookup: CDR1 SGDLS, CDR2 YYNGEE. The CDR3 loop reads CASSVEGGDRATNEQFF. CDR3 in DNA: TGTGCCAGCAGCGTAGAGGGAGGGGACAGGGCAACGAATGAGCAGTTCTTC.

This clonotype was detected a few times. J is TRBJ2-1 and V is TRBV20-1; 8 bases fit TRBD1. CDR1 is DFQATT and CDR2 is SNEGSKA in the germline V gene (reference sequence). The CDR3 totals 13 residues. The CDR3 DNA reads TGCAGCGTCGGGACAGGTACCTACAATGAGCAGTTCTTC. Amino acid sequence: CSVGTGTYNEQFF.

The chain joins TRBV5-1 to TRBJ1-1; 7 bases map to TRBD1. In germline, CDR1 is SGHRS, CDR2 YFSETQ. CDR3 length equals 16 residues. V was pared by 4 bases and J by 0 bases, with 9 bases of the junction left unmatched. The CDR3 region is CASSNPTGSMNTEAFF. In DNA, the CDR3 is TGCGCCAGCAGCAACCCGACAGGGTCCATGAACACTGAAGCTTTCTTT.

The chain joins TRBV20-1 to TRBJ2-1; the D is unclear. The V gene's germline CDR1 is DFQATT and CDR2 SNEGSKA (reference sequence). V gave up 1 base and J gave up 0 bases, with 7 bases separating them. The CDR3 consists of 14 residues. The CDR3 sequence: CSARGQSSYNEQFF. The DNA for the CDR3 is TGCAGTGCTAGAGGGCAAAGCTCCTACAATGAGCAGTTCTTC.

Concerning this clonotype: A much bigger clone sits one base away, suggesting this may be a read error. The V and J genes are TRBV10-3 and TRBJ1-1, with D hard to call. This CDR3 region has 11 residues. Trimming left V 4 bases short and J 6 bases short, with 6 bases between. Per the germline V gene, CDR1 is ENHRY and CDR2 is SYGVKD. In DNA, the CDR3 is TGTGCCATCAGTGCTAACGCTGAAGCTTTCTTT. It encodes CAISANAEAFF.

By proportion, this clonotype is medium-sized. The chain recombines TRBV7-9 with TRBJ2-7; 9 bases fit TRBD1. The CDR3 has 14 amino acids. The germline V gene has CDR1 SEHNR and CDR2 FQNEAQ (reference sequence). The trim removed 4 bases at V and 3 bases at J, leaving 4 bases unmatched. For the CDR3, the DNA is TGTGCCAGCAGCTCACCGGGACAGGGCTACGAGCAGTACTTC. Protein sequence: CASSSPGQGYEQYF.

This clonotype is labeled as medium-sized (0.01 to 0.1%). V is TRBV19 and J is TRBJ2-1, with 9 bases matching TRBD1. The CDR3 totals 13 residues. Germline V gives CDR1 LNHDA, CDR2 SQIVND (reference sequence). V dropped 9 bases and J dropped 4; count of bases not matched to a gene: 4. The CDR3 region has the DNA TGTGCCAGCTCGACAGGGGGGTACAATGAGCAGTTCTTC. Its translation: CASSTGGYNEQFF.

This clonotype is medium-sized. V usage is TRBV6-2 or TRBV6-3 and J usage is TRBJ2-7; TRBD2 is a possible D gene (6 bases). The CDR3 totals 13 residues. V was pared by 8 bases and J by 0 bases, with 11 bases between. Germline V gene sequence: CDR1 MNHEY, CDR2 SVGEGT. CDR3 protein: CASEEGTSYEQYF. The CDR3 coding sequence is TGTGCCAGCGAGGAGGGGACCTCCTACGAGCAGTACTTC.

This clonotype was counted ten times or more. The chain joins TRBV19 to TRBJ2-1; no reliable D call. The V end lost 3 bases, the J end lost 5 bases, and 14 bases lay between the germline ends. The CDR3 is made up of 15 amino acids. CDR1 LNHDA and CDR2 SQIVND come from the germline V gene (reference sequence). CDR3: CASSIIGITDNEQFF. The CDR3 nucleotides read TGTGCCAGTAGTATCATAGGGATCACCGACAATGAGCAGTTCTTC.

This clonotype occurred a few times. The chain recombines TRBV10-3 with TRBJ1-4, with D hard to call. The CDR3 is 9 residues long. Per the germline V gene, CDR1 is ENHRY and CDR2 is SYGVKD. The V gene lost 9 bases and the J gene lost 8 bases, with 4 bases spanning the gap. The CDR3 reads CAIGEKLFF. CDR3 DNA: TGTGCCATTGGGGAAAAACTGTTTTTT.

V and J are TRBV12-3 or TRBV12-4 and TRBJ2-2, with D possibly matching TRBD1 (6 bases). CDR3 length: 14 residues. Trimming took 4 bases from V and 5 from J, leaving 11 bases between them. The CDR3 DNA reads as TGTGCCAGCAGTTACAGGGTTCCGACCGGGGAGCTGTTTTTT. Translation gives CASSYRVPTGELFF.

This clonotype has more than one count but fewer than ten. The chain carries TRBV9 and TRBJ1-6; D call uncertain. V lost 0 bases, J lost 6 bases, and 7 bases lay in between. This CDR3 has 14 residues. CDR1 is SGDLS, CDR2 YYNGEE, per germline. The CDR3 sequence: CASSVGQINSPLHF. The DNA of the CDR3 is TGTGCCAGCAGCGTAGGGCAGATTAATTCACCCCTCCACTTT.

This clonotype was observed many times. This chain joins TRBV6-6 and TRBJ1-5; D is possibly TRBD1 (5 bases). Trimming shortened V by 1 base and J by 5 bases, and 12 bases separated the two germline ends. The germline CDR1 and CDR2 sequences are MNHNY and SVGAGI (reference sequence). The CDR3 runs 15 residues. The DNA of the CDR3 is TGTGCCAGCAGTTACTTCACAGACAGCGATCAGCCCCAGCATTTT. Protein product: CASSYFTDSDQPQHF.

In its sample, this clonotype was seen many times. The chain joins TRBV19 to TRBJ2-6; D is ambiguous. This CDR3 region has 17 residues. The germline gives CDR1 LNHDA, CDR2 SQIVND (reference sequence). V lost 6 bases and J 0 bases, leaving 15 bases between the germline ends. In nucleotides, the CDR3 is TGTGCCAGTAGCACCTCTCCGACGTCCTCTGGGGCCAACGTCCTGACTTTC. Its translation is CASSTSPTSSGANVLTF.